What follows are 13 T cell receptor beta chains derived from one specimen sequenced in a study of response to subunit inactivated influenza vaccine. TCRdb re-derived calls from the RT-PCR reads in MiXCR, one entry per CDR3 protein. The sample lists about 520,000 distinct CDR3 sequences; about 25% were seen once. The sequencing here drew on CD4+ T cells sorted from PBMCs, taken more than 4 days after vaccination. These receptors all come from a man in his fifties who received an inactivated influenza vaccine.

The chain carries TRBV5-1 and TRBJ2-2; D gene uncertain. The germline CDR1 and CDR2 sequences are SGHRS and YFSETQ. The CDR3 loop spans 14 amino acids. V lost 3 bases, J lost 6 bases, and 12 bases lay in between. The CDR3 bases are TGCGCCAGCAGCTACCGTCTTGAATCCGGGGAGCTGTTTTTT. It yields the protein CASSYRLESGELFF.

V gene TRBV12-3 or TRBV12-4 combines with J gene TRBJ1-1; 7 positions match TRBD1. This CDR3 has 16 amino acids. J lost 5 bases, V lost 4 bases, and 13 bases had no gene match. CDR3 amino acids: CASSSFPDRVWTEAFF. The CDR3 DNA reads TGTGCCAGCAGTTCGTTTCCAGACAGGGTTTGGACTGAAGCTTTCTTT.

The V call is TRBV21-1, the J call TRBJ2-7; no DNA check was done on the table's D call, TRBD1. TRBV21-1 has pseudogene status. The CDR3 has 16 residues. This chain's CDR3 is CASSGKKGTVSKVQYF. For the CDR3, the DNA is TGTGCCAGCAGCGGAAAAAAAGGGACAGTGAGTAAAGTGCAGTACTTC.

The chain has TRBV18 and TRBJ1-1; the match to TRBD1 covers 9 bases. This CDR3 comprises 15 residues. Unmatched junction bases numbered 3, after V lost 2 bases and J lost 2 bases. Germline V gene data show CDR1 as KGHSH and CDR2 as LQKENI. Here the CDR3 reads CASSPGTGLNTEAFF. In DNA, the CDR3 is TGTGCCAGCTCACCAGGGACAGGGCTTAACACTGAAGCTTTCTTT.

This chain uses TRBV5-1 with TRBJ2-3; 10 positions match TRBD2. The CDR3 contains 17 residues. Germline V lookup: CDR1 SGHRS, CDR2 YFSETQ. Unmatched junction bases numbered 7, after V lost 1 base and J lost 2 bases. In DNA form, the CDR3 reads TGCGCCAGCAGCTTGCTAGCGGGAGTATCCACCACAGATACGCAGTATTTT. Protein sequence: CASSLLAGVSTTDTQYF.

This clonotype has more than one count but fewer than ten. The V call is TRBV5-5, the J call TRBJ1-1; tentative D call: TRBD1 (6 bases). The length of the CDR3 is 13 residues. Germline values: CDR1 SGHKS, CDR2 YYEKEE (reference sequence). Trimming removed 3 bases at V and 1 base at J, with 7 bases between. CDR3 protein: CASSWGANTEAFF. Written as DNA, the CDR3 is TGTGCCAGCAGCTGGGGGGCGAACACTGAAGCTTTCTTT. Together with reference TRBV5-5 and TRBJ1-1, the CDR3 gives the full variable domain: DAGVTQSPTHLIKTRGQQVTLRCSPISGHKSVSWYQQVLGQGPQFIFQYYEKEERGRGNFPDRFSARQFPNYSSELNVNALLLGDSALYLCASSWGANTEAFFGQGTRLTVV.

The chain combines TRBV7-2 with TRBJ1-5; 7 nucleotides agree with TRBD1. The V and J ends lost 5 bases and 6 bases, in that order; junction bases with no gene match: 4. This CDR3 has 13 residues. Germline V gene data show CDR1 as SGHTA and CDR2 as FQGNSA. DNA for the CDR3: TGTGCCAGCAGCCTCCAGGGGGTTCAGCCCCAGCATTTT. Protein: CASSLQGVQPQHF.

The chain joins TRBV5-1 to TRBJ2-1, with D uncertain. Germline V lookup: CDR1 SGHRS, CDR2 YFSETQ. Between the trimmed V and J ends, which lost 0 bases and 8 bases, there was a span of 15 bases. The CDR3 covers 15 residues. Here the CDR3 DNA reads TGCGCCAGCAGCTTGGAAATACTCCTGCACGATGAGCAGTTCTTC. Amino acids: CASSLEILLHDEQFF.

This clonotype occurred a few times. The rearrangement uses TRBV7-9 and TRBJ1-1, with TRBD1 matching 7 bases. Trimming cost V 5 bases and J 5 bases; bases outside gene matches: 8. This CDR3 is 14 amino acids long. The germline V gene has CDR1 SEHNR and CDR2 FQNEAQ (reference sequence). CDR3 sequence: CASSPAGGFTEAFF. The DNA for the CDR3 is TGTGCCAGCAGCCCTGCAGGGGGTTTTACTGAAGCTTTCTTT.

In its sample, this clonotype was seen a few times. This sequence joins TRBV10-3 and TRBJ1-2; D gene unclear. In germline, CDR1 is ENHRY, CDR2 SYGVKD. Trimming stripped 2 bases from V and 4 bases from J, with 17 bases between. The CDR3 has 16 amino acids. CDR3 protein: CAISEPESGFSYGYTF. CDR3 DNA: TGTGCCATCAGTGAGCCTGAGTCGGGGTTCAGCTATGGCTACACCTTC.

This clonotype occurred a few times. The chain employs TRBV10-2 and TRBJ2-2, with 13 bases that match TRBD2. The CDR3 runs to 16 residues. Trimming at V came to 10 bases and at J to 1 base, leaving 6 bases not matched to a gene. Germline V gene sequence: CDR1 WSHSY, CDR2 SAAADI. CDR3 amino acids: CATLTSGGLNTGELFF. The CDR3 bases are TGCGCCACCCTGACTAGCGGGGGGCTGAACACCGGGGAGCTGTTTTTT.

This clonotype occurred a few times. The V gene is TRBV5-6, the J gene TRBJ1-2; D uncertain. The CDR3 covers 13 residues. Germline CDR1 reads SGHDT; CDR2 reads YYEEEE. V lost 1 base and J lost 4, with 8 bases in between. The DNA for the CDR3 is TGTGCCAGCAGCTTGAAACAGTTCTATGGCTACACCTTC. It encodes CASSLKQFYGYTF.

The table lists this clonotype with a few counts. The rearrangement joins TRBV12-3 or TRBV12-4 to TRBJ2-3; D ambiguous. This CDR3 spans 14 amino acids. V lost 10 bases, J lost 3 bases, and 17 bases lay in between. The CDR3 is CATAQVWVTDTQYF. The CDR3 DNA reads as TGTGCCACCGCTCAGGTCTGGGTAACAGATACGCAGTATTTT.